These T cell receptor beta chains were read from a single sample in a study of identical twins. TCRdb called the 5' RACE reads again in MiXCR, with one record for every CDR3 protein. The repertoire consists of 690,000 or so distinct CDR3 sequences, with 8.5% to 9% occurring once and the leading ten covering approximately 0.89%. This sample was also put to use in a study of yellow fever vaccine responses in identical twins.

The sequencing sample was made of PBMCs. These receptors came from a woman under 30 in good health. CDR3s include the opening cysteine and the closing phenylalanine or tryptophan. D genes are given only for firm matches. A clone size is listed for some rows: how often the clone was seen (once, few, many), or a class if it is expanded.

CASSLPQDSPYTGELFF	TGCGCCAGCAGCTTGCCCCAGGACAGCCCCTACACCGGGGAGCTGTTTTTT	NA	TRBJ2-2	NA	TRBV5-1
CASSSRGGMNTEAFF	TGTGCCAGCAGCTCTCGCGGGGGTATGAACACTGAAGCTTTCTTT	NA	TRBJ1-1	many	TRBV5-4
CASSLEAPGDTQYF	TGCGCCAGCAGCTTGGAGGCTCCCGGAGATACGCAGTATTTT	NA	TRBJ2-3	many	TRBV5-1
CASSRDSDYEKLFF	TGTGCCAGCAGTCGGGACAGTGATTATGAAAAACTGTTTTTT	TRBD1	TRBJ1-4	NA	TRBV7-9
CASSLTAGKNTGELFF	TGTGCCAGCAGCTTAACGGCAGGAAAGAACACCGGGGAGCTGTTTTTT	NA	TRBJ2-2	few	TRBV11-2
CASALGGLGGELFF	TGTGCTAGTGCCCTGGGGGGGTTGGGCGGGGAGCTGTTTTTT	TRBD2	TRBJ2-2	NA	TRBV12-5
CASSPPGLAVLTDTQYF	TGTGCCAGCAGTCCCCCCGGACTAGCGGTCCTAACAGATACGCAGTATTTT	TRBD2	TRBJ2-3	NA	TRBV28
CAISDGQGPQPQHF	TGTGCCATCAGTGATGGACAGGGGCCTCAGCCCCAGCATTTT	TRBD1	TRBJ1-5	few	TRBV10-3
CSSRRATGVYEQYF	TGTTCCAGCAGACGGGCCACAGGGGTGTACGAGCAGTACTTC	TRBD1	TRBJ2-7	NA	TRBV6-1
CASINNYEQYF	TGTGCCAGCATCAACAACTACGAGCAGTACTTC	NA	TRBJ2-7	few	TRBV6-2/TRBV6-3
CASKLPGQGSYEQYF	TGTGCCAGCAAACTACCGGGACAGGGTTCCTACGAGCAGTACTTC	NA	TRBJ2-7	NA	TRBV21-1
CSARNWGETQYF	TGCAGTGCCAGAAATTGGGGAGAGACCCAGTACTTC	NA	TRBJ2-5	NA	TRBV20-1
CASSVAATTNNEQFF	TGTGCCAGCAGCGTAGCCGCAACAACGAACAATGAGCAGTTCTTC	NA	TRBJ2-1	many	TRBV9
CASSFPANRESRYF	TGTGCCAGCAGTTTCCCAGCAAACAGGGAATCCCGTTACTTC	NA	TRBJ2-5	many	TRBV27
CASSPPDTYEQYF	TGTGCCAGCTCACCACCGGACACCTACGAGCAGTACTTC	NA	TRBJ2-7	NA	TRBV18
CASSPEAPLDEQYF	TGTGCCAGCAGCCCCGAAGCCCCCCTTGACGAGCAGTACTTC	NA	TRBJ2-7	once	TRBV7-3
CASSSTIMTSGGDTQYF	TGTGCCAGCAGCTCCACAATCATGACTAGCGGGGGAGATACGCAGTATTTT	TRBD2	TRBJ2-3	few	TRBV11-2
CASRGKPQGNTEAFF	TGTGCCAGCAGGGGTAAGCCACAGGGGAACACTGAAGCTTTCTTT	NA	TRBJ1-1	NA	TRBV5-8
CATSRGQGAYEQYF	TGTGCCACCAGCAGGGGACAGGGAGCTTACGAGCAGTACTTC	TRBD1	TRBJ2-7	few	TRBV15
CASSDGQGEIEKLFF	TGTGCCAGCAGTGACGGACAGGGGGAGATAGAAAAACTGTTTTTT	TRBD1	TRBJ1-4	few	TRBV5-6
CASIVSGGRYNEQFF	TGTGCCAGCATCGTTAGCGGGGGTCGATACAATGAGCAGTTCTTC	TRBD2	TRBJ2-1	few	TRBV7-9
CASSGDSGSSYNEQFF	TGTGCCAGCAGCGGAGATAGCGGGAGCTCCTACAATGAGCAGTTCTTC	TRBD2	TRBJ2-1	NA	TRBV5-6
CASSSGLYEQFF	TGTGCCAGCAGCTCAGGGTTATACGAGCAGTTCTTC	NA	TRBJ2-1	NA	TRBV7-9